This TCR beta chain was found in a study of T cell changes during pregnancy in multiple sclerosis. The CDR3 is made up of 16 amino acids. Looked up from germline, CDR1 is LGHNA and CDR2 is YNFKEQ. Unmatched junction bases numbered 6, after V lost 4 bases and J lost 1 base. Sequencing used immunoSEQ multiplex PCR; TCRdb keeps in-frame clones, though not all of them. Here the sample spans approximately 70,000 clones, roughly 89% being singletons. Sample: peripheral blood, taken in the third trimester of pregnancy. V is TRBV4-2 and J is TRBJ2-3, with 9 positions matching TRBD1. This receptor was identified in a female donor in good health, enrolled as a control in a pregnancy study. This chain's CDR3 is CASSLDRGEGTDTQYF. DNA for the CDR3: TGTGCCAGCAGCCTGGACAGGGGCGAGGGCACAGATACGCAGTATTTT.